What follows are 5 T cell receptor beta chains derived from one specimen sequenced in a study of graft-versus-host responses after intestinal transplantation. Assay used: immunoSEQ multiplex PCR; TCRdb lists only in-frame clones, some missing. The table records 77,000 or so clones, about 94% of them present only once. Their recognized antigens are unknown. The sample here was unstimulated CD8+ T cells sorted from spleen or lymph node cells, taken before intestinal transplant. The receptors stem from a human donor who received an intestinal transplant.

This chain uses TRBV5-1 with TRBJ2-7; 9 bases are a match to TRBD1. Germline V gene lookup returns CDR1 SGHRS and CDR2 YFSETQ. J lost 3 bases, V lost 2 bases, and 6 bases had no gene match. CDR3 length: 15 amino acids. The CDR3 region has the DNA TGCGCCAGCAGCTTACGGACAGGGGTGGGCTACGAGCAGTACTTC. It encodes CASSLRTGVGYEQYF.

The chain has TRBV5-1 and TRBJ1-3; D is undetermined. The CDR3 has 11 residues. CDR1 and CDR2 from the germline V gene are SGHRS and YFSETQ. The ends were cut back, 2 bases at V and 3 bases at J, with 0 bases in the middle. CDR3: CASSFGNTIYF. CDR3 DNA sequence: TGCGCCAGCAGCTTTGGAAACACCATATATTTT.

V usage is TRBV19 and J usage is TRBJ1-1; TRBD1 is a possible D gene (5 bases). The V gene's germline CDR1 is LNHDA and CDR2 SQIVND (reference sequence). The CDR3 is 15 residues long. V was shortened by 4 bases and J by 0 bases, with 12 bases between the two germline ends. The CDR3 nucleotides are TGTGCCAGTAGTAAAGGGGACGGATTGAACACTGAAGCTTTCTTT. It is translated as CASSKGDGLNTEAFF.

The CDR3 here is CASSYRGAYEQYF. In DNA form, the CDR3 reads TGTGCCAGCAGTTACAGGGGAGCCTACGAGCAGTACTTC. The rearrangement links TRBV27 to TRBJ2-7, with 7 bases matching TRBD1. CDR3 size: 13 residues. Germline V CDR1 and CDR2: MNHEY, SMNVEV (reference sequence). V trimming: 4 bases; J trimming: 2 bases; junction bases outside the gene matches: 2.

The rearrangement joins TRBV4-1 to TRBJ1-2, with 9 bases lining up with TRBD1. Unmatched junction bases numbered 9, after V lost 5 bases and J lost 5 bases. Germline CDR1 is MGHRA and CDR2 is YSYEKL. This CDR3 region has 15 residues. The CDR3, as DNA: TGCGCCAGCAGCTTTTCCGGGACAGGGAAATATGGCTACACCTTC. Amino acids: CASSFSGTGKYGYTF.